This entry describes one TCR beta chain. With a J-beta primer mix and a sample-barcoded 5' primer, a second PCR ran about 6 to 11 cycles. TCRdb used MiXCR to reprocess the 5' RACE reads, holding one entry per CDR3 protein. The table lists just under 550,000 distinct CDR3 sequences, 24% of them singletons, with approximately 10% in the top ten. CDR1 SQVTM and CDR2 ANQGSEA come from the germline V gene. The CDR3 loop spans 12 amino acids. This sample was included in a study of blood T cells in healthy people across ages. These same records also appear under a second study, on T cells of mothers and their children. That investigation notes: Each mother gave over 9.5 million TCR beta CDR3 reads; each child, about 2.9 million.

The specimen sequenced was blood. The sequence came from a boy between 10 and 17 years old in good health. This rearrangement joins TRBV29-1 to TRBJ2-5; no reliable D call. The J call may not be correct, given that the DNA end is closer to TRBJ2-1. CDR3 region: CSVMELVDEQFF. The CDR3 DNA follows: TGCAGCGTCATGGAGCTAGTCGATGAGCAGTTCTTC.